This record covers a single TCR beta chain. Between the trimmed V and J ends, which lost 4 bases and 2 bases, there was a span of 13 bases. The CDR3 has 16 amino acids. Germline assignment: CDR1 KGHDR and CDR2 SFDVKD. The record originates from a study of blood T cell repertoires in COVID-19. Generated by immunoSEQ multiplex PCR, the TCRdb table keeps only in-frame clones and is missing some. Of 130,000 to 150,000 clones listed, 65% to 90% are singletons. The chain carries TRBV24-1 and TRBJ2-2; a weak D match, TRBD1 (6 bases). The receptor's source is a man aged 60 to 75 with active or convalescent COVID-19. The source material was peripheral blood. DNA of the CDR3: TGTGCCACCAGTGACAGGGGAGAAATCAACACCGGGGAGCTGTTTTTT. It encodes CATSDRGEINTGELFF.